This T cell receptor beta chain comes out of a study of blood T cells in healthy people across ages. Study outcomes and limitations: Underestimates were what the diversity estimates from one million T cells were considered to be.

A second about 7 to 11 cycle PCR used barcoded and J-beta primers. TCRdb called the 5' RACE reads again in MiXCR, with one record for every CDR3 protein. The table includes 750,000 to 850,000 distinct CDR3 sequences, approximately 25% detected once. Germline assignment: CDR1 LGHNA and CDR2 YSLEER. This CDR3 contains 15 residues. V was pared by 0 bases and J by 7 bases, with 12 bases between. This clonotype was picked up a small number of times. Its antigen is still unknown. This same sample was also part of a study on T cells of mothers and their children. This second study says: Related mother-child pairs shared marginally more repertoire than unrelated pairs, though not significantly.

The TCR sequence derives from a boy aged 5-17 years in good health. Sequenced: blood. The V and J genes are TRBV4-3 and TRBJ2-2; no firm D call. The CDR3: CASSQEVSSGGELFF. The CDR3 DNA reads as TGCGCCAGCAGCCAAGAAGTCTCTTCCGGCGGGGAGCTGTTTTTT.